This TCR delta chain was documented in a study of γδ T cells in repeated Plasmodium falciparum infection. Study background: Donors had four controlled P. falciparum NF54 infections over 644 days. Each infection was followed by sampling at 21 days, plus baseline and some pre-infection draws.

General study findings and limits: Compared with Australian children, Malian Vdelta2-negative repertoires seemed more clonal, less diverse, less shared.

TCRdb re-processed the multiplex PCR reads using CATT. The repertoire holds over 90,000 delta-chain clones, with 0.98% as singletons. Vgamma9/Vdelta2+ and Vdelta2-negative gammadelta T cells were flow-sorted from PBMC for bulk sequencing. This clone is medium-sized by share. The antigen is unknown. This sample also contains other DNA sequences that code for the same CDR3. The germline gives CDR1 TSWWSYY, CDR2 QGS. This CDR3 region has 19 residues. The ends lost 3 bases at V and 1 base at J; junction bases unmatched: 16. This rearrangement joins TRDV1 to TRDJ1, with 8 nucleotides matching TRDD3. The TCR was taken from a pool of human donors (malaria-infected and uninfected, not separated). The sequenced sample was gamma-delta T cells from blood. The CDR3 DNA follows: TGTGCTCTTGGGGACGCCTACGAATACTGGGGGCCGCTCACCGATAAACTCATCTTT. Its protein product is CALGDAYEYWGPLTDKLIF.